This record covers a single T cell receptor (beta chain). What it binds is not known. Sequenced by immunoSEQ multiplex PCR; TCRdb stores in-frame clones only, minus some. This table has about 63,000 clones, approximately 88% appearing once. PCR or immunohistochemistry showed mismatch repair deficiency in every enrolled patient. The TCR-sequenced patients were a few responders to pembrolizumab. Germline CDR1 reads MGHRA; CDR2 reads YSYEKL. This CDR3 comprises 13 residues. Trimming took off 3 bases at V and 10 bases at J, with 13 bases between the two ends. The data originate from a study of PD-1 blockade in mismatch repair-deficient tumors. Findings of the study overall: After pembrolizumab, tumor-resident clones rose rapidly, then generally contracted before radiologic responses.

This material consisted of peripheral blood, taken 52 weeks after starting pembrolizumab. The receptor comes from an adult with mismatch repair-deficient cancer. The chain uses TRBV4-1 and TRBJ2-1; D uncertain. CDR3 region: CASSHLTLWEQFF. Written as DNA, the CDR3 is TGCGCCAGCAGCCACCTGACCCTTTGGGAGCAGTTCTTC.